The rows below give T cell receptor beta chains drawn from one sample of a study of identical twins. MiXCR, applied by TCRdb to the 5' RACE reads, yields one record per CDR3 protein. The sample includes about 260,000 distinct CDR3 sequences, roughly 7% of them seen just once. In addition, the sample was reused for a study of yellow fever vaccine responses in identical twins.

Input material: memory (CD45RO+) T cells sorted from blood. Every receptor here comes from a woman aged 18-29 years in good health. Both conserved end residues are part of each CDR3. The order of the fields is D gene, J gene, clone size, CDR3 length, V gene, CDR3 protein, CDR3 DNA. D genes are given only for firm matches. Not every row has a clone size; where given, it reads once, few, many or a size class.

>TRBD2|TRBJ2-1|many|15|TRBV5-1
CASQTSGSAYNEQFF
TGCGCCAGCCAGACTAGCGGGTCCGCCTACAATGAGCAGTTCTTC
>NA|TRBJ2-2|few|14|TRBV24-1
CATSDSRNAGELFF
TGTGCCACCAGTGATTCTAGAAACGCCGGGGAGCTGTTTTTT
>NA|TRBJ2-5|few|16|TRBV29-1
CSVEDEGLIDQETQYF
TGCAGCGTTGAAGACGAAGGGTTAATAGACCAAGAGACCCAGTACTTC
>TRBD1|TRBJ1-1|NA|13|TRBV10-3
CAKSTGMDTEAFF
TGTGCCAAGTCGACAGGGATGGACACTGAAGCTTTCTTT
>NA|TRBJ2-5|few|14|TRBV28
CASRPGGESETQYF
TGTGCCAGCAGACCCGGCGGGGAGTCAGAGACCCAGTACTTC
>TRBD2|TRBJ2-3|many|16|TRBV20-1
CSARLAGVRETDTQYF
TGCAGTGCTAGGCTAGCGGGGGTGAGGGAAACAGATACGCAGTATTTT
>NA|TRBJ1-4|many|13|TRBV12-3/TRBV12-4
CASSLGGGEKLFF
TGTGCCAGCAGTTTGGGCGGTGGGGAAAAACTGTTTTTT
>NA|TRBJ2-1|many|15|TRBV4-1
CASRGGTGQYNEQFF
TGCGCCAGCAGGGGAGGGACAGGACAATACAATGAGCAGTTCTTC
>NA|TRBJ2-1|many|15|TRBV6-4
CASSDSNGGYNEQFF
TGTGCCAGCAGTGACTCGAATGGGGGTTACAATGAGCAGTTCTTC
>NA|TRBJ2-3|many|13|TRBV11-3
CASSRVPLDTQYF
TGTGCCAGCAGCAGGGTCCCCTTAGATACGCAGTATTTT
>TRBD2|TRBJ2-3|many|16|TRBV7-6
CASSLGRTSGRDTQYF
TGTGCCAGCAGTTTGGGACGGACTAGCGGACGAGATACGCAGTATTTT
>TRBD2|TRBJ2-1|few|16|TRBV7-3
CASSFTGTSGYNEQFF
TGTGCCAGCAGCTTTACCGGGACTAGCGGCTACAATGAGCAGTTCTTC
>NA|TRBJ2-3|many|13|TRBV10-1
CASSERFADTQYF
TGCGCCAGCAGTGAAAGGTTTGCAGATACGCAGTATTTT
>NA|TRBJ1-5|many|13|TRBV20-1
CSARSGDNQPQHF
TGCAGTGCTAGATCGGGAGACAATCAGCCCCAGCATTTT
>NA|TRBJ1-1|few|13|TRBV6-1
CASRTDRTTEAFF
TGTGCCAGCAGGACGGACCGGACCACTGAAGCTTTCTTT
>TRBD2|TRBJ2-5|few|17|TRBV3-1
CASSQALAGARWETQYF
TGTGCCAGCAGCCAAGCTCTAGCGGGAGCTCGTTGGGAGACCCAGTACTTC
>TRBD1|TRBJ2-3|NA|14|TRBV20-1
CRAGGQGATDTQYF
TGCAGGGCCGGAGGACAGGGGGCCACAGATACGCAGTATTTT
>NA|TRBJ1-1|NA|13|TRBV20-1
CSAFKDINTEAFF
TGCAGTGCTTTTAAAGACATAAACACTGAAGCTTTCTTT
>TRBD1|TRBJ1-2|many|17|TRBV6-5
CASRSLVTGGAVEGYTF
TGTGCCAGCAGGTCTCTAGTAACAGGGGGCGCGGTGGAGGGCTACACCTTC
>NA|TRBJ2-1|NA|13|TRBV15
CATSRSGHNEQFF
TGTGCCACCAGCAGAAGTGGCCACAATGAGCAGTTCTTC
>NA|TRBJ1-5|many|12|TRBV12-3/TRBV12-4
CASSFGGQPQHF
TGTGCCAGCAGTTTTGGGGGACAGCCCCAGCATTTT
>NA|TRBJ2-1|many|16|TRBV6-1
CASSPSAGAGGNEQFF
TGTGCCAGCAGTCCATCCGCGGGGGCTGGAGGGAATGAGCAGTTCTTC
>NA|TRBJ2-7|many|12|TRBV5-1
CASSLGAYEQYF
TGCGCCAGCAGCTTGGGTGCCTACGAGCAGTACTTC
>TRBD2|TRBJ2-1|NA|15|TRBV6-5
CASSSAGGGNYEQIF
TGTGCCAGCAGTTCGGCCGGGGGGGGCAACTATGAGCAGATCTTC
>NA|TRBJ2-7|many|13|TRBV9
CASSLEGSYEQYF
TGTGCCAGCAGTCTAGAGGGTAGCTACGAGCAGTACTTC
>NA|TRBJ2-7|few|14|TRBV20-1
CSARGGGTSYEQYF
TGCAGTGCTAGAGGCGGGGGCACGTCCTACGAGCAGTACTTC
>TRBD2|TRBJ2-1|NA|16|TRBV20-1
CSASLGHSGRNNEQFF
TGCAGTGCTAGCCTCGGACATAGCGGGAGGAACAATGAGCAGTTCTTC
>NA|TRBJ2-6|NA|16|TRBV6-4
CASSEGGLSGANVLTF
TGTGCCAGCAGTGAAGGAGGTCTAAGTGGGGCCAACGTCCTGACTTTC
>NA|TRBJ2-1|many|14|TRBV6-2/TRBV6-3
CASSGLSSYNEQFF
TGTGCCAGCAGTGGATTAAGCTCCTACAATGAGCAGTTCTTC
>TRBD2|TRBJ2-3|many|16|TRBV5-1
CASSRTSGGVTDTQYF
TGCGCCAGCAGCCGCACTAGCGGGGGGGTCACAGATACGCAGTATTTT
>TRBD2|TRBJ2-5|many|16|TRBV28
CASSLIAGAIQETQYF
TGTGCCAGCAGTTTAATTGCGGGAGCTATACAAGAGACCCAGTACTTC
>NA|TRBJ2-5|many|15|TRBV15
CATSNPSALQETQYF
TGTGCCACCAGCAATCCCAGCGCCCTCCAAGAGACCCAGTACTTC
>NA|TRBJ2-6|few|15|TRBV6-5
CASSWDQSGANVLTF
TGTGCCAGCAGTTGGGACCAATCTGGGGCCAACGTCCTGACTTTC
>NA|TRBJ2-7|NA|12|TRBV10-3
CAISRDIDEQYF
TGTGCCATCAGCAGGGACATTGACGAGCAGTACTTC
>NA|TRBJ1-1|many|13|TRBV10-3
CAVVDRVNTEAFF
TGTGCCGTAGTGGACCGAGTGAACACTGAAGCTTTCTTT
>TRBD1|TRBJ1-1|many|14|TRBV29-1
CSGKTGTFGGEAFF
TGCAGCGGGAAGACAGGGACCTTTGGGGGTGAAGCTTTCTTT
>TRBD1|TRBJ2-2|many|15|TRBV4-1
CASSQRDSDPGELFF
TGCGCCAGCAGCCAACGGGACAGTGACCCGGGGGAGCTGTTTTTT
>TRBD2|TRBJ2-3|NA|16|TRBV7-6
CASSKGLAGGTDTQYF
TGTGCCAGCAGCAAGGGACTAGCGGGGGGCACAGATACGCAGTATTTT
>NA|TRBJ1-1|NA|13|TRBV10-3
CAISSSRNTEAFF
TGTGCCATCTCCTCATCTCGGAACACTGAAGCTTTCTTT
>TRBD1|TRBJ2-5|many|16|TRBV7-8
CASSPIPGQGEETQYF
TGTGCCAGCAGCCCAATTCCGGGACAGGGCGAAGAGACCCAGTACTTC
>NA|TRBJ2-1|NA|14|TRBV4-1
CASSQVGDYNEQFF
TGCGCCAGCAGCCAAGTGGGAGACTACAATGAGCAGTTCTTC
>NA|TRBJ2-2|few|15|TRBV6-1
CASQGGGPNTGELFF
TGTGCCAGCCAGGGTGGGGGGCCGAACACCGGGGAGCTGTTTTTT
>NA|TRBJ2-2|few|16|TRBV6-1
CASSHRLLGNTGELFF
TGTGCCAGCAGCCACAGACTACTAGGGAACACCGGGGAGCTGTTTTTT
>TRBD2|TRBJ2-7|many|15|TRBV24-1
CATSPGTSGSYEQYF
TGTGCCACCAGCCCCGGGACTAGCGGGAGCTACGAGCAGTACTTC
>TRBD1|TRBJ2-5|few|14|TRBV29-1
CSVEESGTASAQYF
TGCAGCGTTGAAGAAAGTGGGACAGCATCGGCCCAGTACTTC
>NA|TRBJ1-4|many|16|TRBV4-1
CASSQDAGNLVGKLFF
TGCGCCAGCAGCCAAGATGCGGGGAACCTCGTCGGAAAACTGTTTTTT
>NA|TRBJ2-2|many|13|TRBV20-1
CSAQGLNTGELFF
TGCAGTGCCCAGGGACTGAACACCGGGGAGCTGTTTTTT
>TRBD2|TRBJ2-2|many|18|TRBV9
CASSVVPAGGANTGELFF
TGTGCCAGCAGCGTAGTCCCAGCGGGAGGCGCGAACACCGGGGAGCTGTTTTTT
>TRBD2|TRBJ2-5|few|15|TRBV7-3
CASSQGTTNQETQYF
TGTGCCAGCAGCCAAGGGACTACCAACCAAGAGACCCAGTACTTC
>TRBD1|TRBJ2-1|NA|16|TRBV24-1
CATSDLTGTGDHEQFF
TGTGCCACCAGTGATTTAACCGGGACAGGGGACCATGAGCAGTTCTTC
>NA|TRBJ1-4|NA|16|TRBV19
CASSMRSGPTNEKLFF
TGTGCCAGTAGTATGAGGTCTGGGCCAACTAATGAAAAACTGTTTTTT
>NA|TRBJ2-5|NA|14|TRBV7-6
CASSLAGGWETQYF
TGTGCCAGCAGCTTAGCGGGGGGCTGGGAGACCCAGTACTTC
>TRBD2|TRBJ2-1|NA|17|TRBV3-1
CASSLGRGLAGGNEQFF
TGTGCCAGCAGTCTGGGCCGGGGACTAGCGGGGGGAAATGAGCAGTTCTTC